Listed below are T cell receptor beta chains from one sample, sequenced in a study of cytomegalovirus exposure and HLA in healthy donors. Libraries were prepared by immunoSEQ multiplex PCR; TCRdb keeps only in-frame clonotypes and omits some of them. This table holds 65,000 or so clones, roughly 80% found once. The specimen sequenced was PBMCs. The source is a woman aged 40 to 50 in good health and CMV-seropositive. Each CDR3 is given with its conserved first and last residue. The D gene is left open where the match is weak. Expanded clones get a size class; other rows say once, few or many, or leave the size out.

abundance,j_gene,v_gene,d_gene,CDR3nt,CDR3aa
NA,TRBJ2-1,TRBV7-8,NA,TGTGCAAGCGGAGGGTTCTCCTACAATGAGCAGTTCTTC,CASGGFSYNEQFF
NA,TRBJ1-2,TRBV30,TRBD1,TGTGCCTGGAGGGGCTTAGGACAGGACTATGGCTACACCTTC,CAWRGLGQDYGYTF
NA,TRBJ2-7,TRBV14,NA,TGTGCCAGCAAACCCGACTCTTACCTGGAGCAGTACTTC,CASKPDSYLEQYF
NA,TRBJ1-2,TRBV13,TRBD1,TGTGCCAGCAGCTTAGCCCGGACAGGGTTTTATGATGGCTACACCTTC,CASSLARTGFYDGYTF
few,TRBJ2-3,TRBV5-4,TRBD1,TGTGCCAGCAGATATACCGGGACAGGGGGCGCAGATACGCAGTATTTT,CASRYTGTGGADTQYF
once,TRBJ2-3,TRBV4-3,NA,TGCGCCAGCAGCCAAGAGAGATCGAGTCGGACAGATACGCAGTATTTT,CASSQERSSRTDTQYF
NA,TRBJ2-3,TRBV7-9,TRBD2,TGTGCCAGCCTGCTTCGCGGGGGGACCGATACGCAGTATTTT,CASLLRGGTDTQYF
NA,TRBJ1-2,TRBV7-9,NA,TGTTCCAGCAGCTTAGGGGAGGCCGGCACCTTC,CSSSLGEAGTF
once,TRBJ2-1,TRBV7-9,TRBD2,TGTGCCAGCAGGACTAGCGGGGGGGCCCATGAGCAGTTCTTC,CASRTSGGAHEQFF
once,TRBJ2-2,TRBV6-5,NA,TGTGCCATCCAGGGGGGAGTCGCCGGGGAGCTGTTTTTT,CAIQGGVAGELFF